This T cell receptor beta chain was documented in a study of shared clonotypes between healthy human individuals. General study results and limits: Clonotypes not shared had lower generation probabilities than those common to all four donors.

Deep-level assay runs were performed. The protocol was immunoSEQ multiplex PCR, while the TCRdb copy is restricted to in-frame clones and leaves out a portion. The data hold some 580,000 clones, with 97% observed a single time. Points on this clone: Its cognate antigen is unknown.

V was cut by 2 bases and J by 0 bases, with 11 bases left in between. The CDR3 has 15 residues. Per the germline V gene, CDR1 is MDHEN and CDR2 is SYDVKM. The chain links TRBV28 to TRBJ2-7; D not certain. The clonotype was recovered from a young woman in good health. The sample consisted of naive CD4+ T cells sorted from blood. Subset here: CD45RA+ positively selected. The CDR3 spells CASSLMAAPSYEQYF. The DNA for the CDR3 is TGTGCCAGCAGTTTAATGGCCGCTCCCTCCTACGAGCAGTACTTC.